The clone carrying this T cell receptor beta chain was seen a handful of times. What it binds is unknown. This entry is derived from a study of cytomegalovirus exposure and HLA in healthy donors. Study-level information: Genetic ancestry analysis placed over 75% of the roughly 400 donors that were genotyped in the Caucasian-associated cluster.

The PCR employed 60 Vbeta primers together with 13 Jbeta primers. Method: immunoSEQ multiplex PCR; TCRdb's copy keeps in-frame clones and lacks some. Here the sample spans roughly 180,000 clones, approximately 78% being singletons. General study points: TCR beta V segments were, for the most part, productive about 87% or about 30% of the time in an earlier analysis.

V was cut by 3 bases and J by 0 bases, with 6 bases left in between. The CDR3 runs 14 residues. Germline CDR1 is LGHNA and CDR2 is YNFKEQ. This chain links TRBV4-2 with TRBJ2-1; TRBD2 might be the D (5 bases). This TCR was sampled from a woman aged 50 to 60 in good health and CMV-seropositive. The sample consisted of PBMCs. CDR3 sequence (DNA): TGTGCCAGCAGCCAGGGGAGCTCCTACAATGAGCAGTTCTTC. Amino acids: CASSQGSSYNEQFF.